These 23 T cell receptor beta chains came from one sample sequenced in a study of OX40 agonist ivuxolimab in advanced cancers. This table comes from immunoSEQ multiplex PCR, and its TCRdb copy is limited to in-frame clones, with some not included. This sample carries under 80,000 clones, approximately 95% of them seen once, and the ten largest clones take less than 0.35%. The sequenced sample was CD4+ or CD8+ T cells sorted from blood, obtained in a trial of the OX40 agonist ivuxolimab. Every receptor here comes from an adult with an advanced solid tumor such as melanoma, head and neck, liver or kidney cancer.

CDR3 loop: CASKGGTGLNTGELFF. CDR3 coding DNA: TGTGCCAGCAAGGGCGGGACAGGGTTGAACACCGGGGAGCTGTTTTTT. The chain couples TRBV28 to TRBJ2-2; 9 bases align to TRBD1. V dropped 7 bases and J dropped 1; count of bases not matched to a gene: 7. This CDR3 is 16 amino acids long. Germline V gives CDR1 MDHEN, CDR2 SYDVKM.

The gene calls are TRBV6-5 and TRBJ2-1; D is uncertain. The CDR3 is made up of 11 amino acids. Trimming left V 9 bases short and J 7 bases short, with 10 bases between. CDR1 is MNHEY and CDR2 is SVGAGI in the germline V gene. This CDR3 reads CASSRSNEQFF. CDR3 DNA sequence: TGTGCCAGTAGCAGGTCGAATGAGCAGTTCTTC.

CDR3 DNA: TGTGCCTGGAGAGGCGGGGACACTGCCCCGGCGGGGGCCAACGTCCTGACTTTC. Translating it yields CAWRGGDTAPAGANVLTF. The V and J genes are TRBV30 and TRBJ2-6; perhaps D is TRBD1 or TRBD2 (6 bases each). The CDR3 consists of 18 residues. V lost 3 bases to trimming and J lost 4 bases, with 22 bases between them. Germline V lookup: CDR1 GTSNPN, CDR2 SVGIG (reference sequence).

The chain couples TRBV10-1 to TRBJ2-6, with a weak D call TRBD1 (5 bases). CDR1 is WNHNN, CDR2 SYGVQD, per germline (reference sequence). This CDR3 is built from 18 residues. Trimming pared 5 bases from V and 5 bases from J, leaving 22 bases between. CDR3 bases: TGCGCCAGCAGTTTGGACACAATCGCACAAAGTCGGGCCAACGTCCTGACTTTC. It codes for CASSLDTIAQSRANVLTF.

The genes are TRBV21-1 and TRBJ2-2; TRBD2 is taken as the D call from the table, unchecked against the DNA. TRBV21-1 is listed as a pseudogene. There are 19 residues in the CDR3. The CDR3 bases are TGTGCCAGCAGCAAAGCACCTCCGGGGGGTGCCCCGAACACCGGGGAGCTGTTTTTT. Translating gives CASSKAPPGGAPNTGELFF.

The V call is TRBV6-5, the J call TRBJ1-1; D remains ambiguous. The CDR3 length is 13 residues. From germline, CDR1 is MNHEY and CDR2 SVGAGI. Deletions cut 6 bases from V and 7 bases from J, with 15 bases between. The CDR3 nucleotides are TGTGCCAGCAGCTTTTCGGTCGGGAGTGAAGCTTTCTTT. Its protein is CASSFSVGSEAFF.

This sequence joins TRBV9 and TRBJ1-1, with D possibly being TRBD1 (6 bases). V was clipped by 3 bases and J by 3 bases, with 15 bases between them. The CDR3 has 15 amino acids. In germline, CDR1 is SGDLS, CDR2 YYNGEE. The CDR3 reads CASSASRGGDTEAFF. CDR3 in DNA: TGTGCCAGCAGCGCCAGCAGGGGAGGGGACACTGAAGCTTTCTTT.

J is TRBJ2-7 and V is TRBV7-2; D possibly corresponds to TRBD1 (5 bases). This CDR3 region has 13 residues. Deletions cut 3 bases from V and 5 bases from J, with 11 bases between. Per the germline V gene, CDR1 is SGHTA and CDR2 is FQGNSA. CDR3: CASSLRQGHEQYF. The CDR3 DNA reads TGTGCCAGCAGCTTGAGGCAGGGCCACGAGCAGTACTTC. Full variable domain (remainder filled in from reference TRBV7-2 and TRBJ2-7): GAGVSQSPSNKVTEKGKDVELRCDPISGHTALYWYRQSLGQGLEFLIYFQGNSAPDKSGLPSDRFSAERTGGSVSTLTIQRTQQEDSAVYLCASSLRQGHEQYFGPGTRLTVT.

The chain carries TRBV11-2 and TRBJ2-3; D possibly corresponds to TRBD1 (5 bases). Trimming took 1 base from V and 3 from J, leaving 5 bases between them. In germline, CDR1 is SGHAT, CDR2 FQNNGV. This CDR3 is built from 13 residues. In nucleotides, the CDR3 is TGTGCCAGCAGCTTAGCAGGGACAGATACGCAGTATTTT. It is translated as CASSLAGTDTQYF.

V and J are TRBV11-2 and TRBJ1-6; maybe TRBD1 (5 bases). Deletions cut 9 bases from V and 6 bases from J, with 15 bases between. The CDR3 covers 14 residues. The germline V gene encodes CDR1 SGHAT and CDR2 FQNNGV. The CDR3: CASRVSGLNSPLHF. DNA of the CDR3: TGTGCCAGTAGGGTGTCAGGGCTTAATTCACCCCTCCACTTT.

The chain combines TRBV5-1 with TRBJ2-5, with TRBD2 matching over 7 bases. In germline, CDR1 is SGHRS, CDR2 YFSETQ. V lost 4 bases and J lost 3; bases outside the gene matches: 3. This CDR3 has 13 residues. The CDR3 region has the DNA TGCGCCAGCAGCGCCGGACTAGAAGAGACCCAGTACTTC. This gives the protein CASSAGLEETQYF.

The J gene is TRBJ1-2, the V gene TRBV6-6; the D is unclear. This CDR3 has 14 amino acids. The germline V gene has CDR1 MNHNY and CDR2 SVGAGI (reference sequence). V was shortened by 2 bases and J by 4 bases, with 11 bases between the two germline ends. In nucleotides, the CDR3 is TGTGCCAGCAGTTACCAAGCGGGTAGCTATGGCTACACCTTC. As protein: CASSYQAGSYGYTF.

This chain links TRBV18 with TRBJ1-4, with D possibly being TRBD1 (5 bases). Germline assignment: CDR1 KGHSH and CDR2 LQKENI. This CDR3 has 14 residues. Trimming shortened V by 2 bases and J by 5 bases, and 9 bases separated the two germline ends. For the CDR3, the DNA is TGTGCCAGCTCACCATGGGACGGCAATGAAAAACTGTTTTTT. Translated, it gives CASSPWDGNEKLFF.

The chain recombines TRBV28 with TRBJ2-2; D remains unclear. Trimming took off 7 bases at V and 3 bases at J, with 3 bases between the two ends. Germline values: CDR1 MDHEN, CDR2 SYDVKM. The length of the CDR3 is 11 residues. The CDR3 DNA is TGTGCCAGCAAGGACACCGGGGAGCTGTTTTTT. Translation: CASKDTGELFF.

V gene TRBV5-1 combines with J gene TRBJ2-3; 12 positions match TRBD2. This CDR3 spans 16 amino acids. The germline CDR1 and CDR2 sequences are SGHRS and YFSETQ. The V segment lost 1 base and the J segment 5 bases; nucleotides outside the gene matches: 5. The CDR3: CASSLTTSGSVDTQYF. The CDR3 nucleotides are TGCGCCAGCAGCTTGACGACTAGCGGGAGTGTAGATACGCAGTATTTT.

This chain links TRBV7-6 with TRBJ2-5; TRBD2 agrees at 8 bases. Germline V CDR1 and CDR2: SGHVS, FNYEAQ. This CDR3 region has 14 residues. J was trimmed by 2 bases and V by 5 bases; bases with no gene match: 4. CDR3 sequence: CASSRGGAQETQYF. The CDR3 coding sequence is TGTGCCAGCAGCCGGGGGGGGGCTCAAGAGACCCAGTACTTC.

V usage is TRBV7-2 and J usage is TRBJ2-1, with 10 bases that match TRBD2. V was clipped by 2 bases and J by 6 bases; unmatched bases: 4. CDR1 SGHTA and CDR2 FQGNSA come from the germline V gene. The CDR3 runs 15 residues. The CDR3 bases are TGTGCCAGCAGCTTACTAGCGGGGGCCAGCAATGAGCAGTTCTTC. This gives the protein CASSLLAGASNEQFF. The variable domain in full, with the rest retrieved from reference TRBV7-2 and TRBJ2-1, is GAGVSQSPSNKVTEKGKDVELRCDPISGHTALYWYRQSLGQGLEFLIYFQGNSAPDKSGLPSDRFSAERTGGSVSTLTIQRTQQEDSAVYLCASSLLAGASNEQFFGPGTRLTVL.

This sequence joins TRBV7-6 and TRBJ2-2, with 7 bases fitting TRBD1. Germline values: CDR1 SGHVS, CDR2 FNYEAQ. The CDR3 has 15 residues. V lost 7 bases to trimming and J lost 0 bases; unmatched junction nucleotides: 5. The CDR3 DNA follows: TGTGCCAGCACCCTCGGGACAGCGAACACCGGGGAGCTGTTTTTT. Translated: CASTLGTANTGELFF.

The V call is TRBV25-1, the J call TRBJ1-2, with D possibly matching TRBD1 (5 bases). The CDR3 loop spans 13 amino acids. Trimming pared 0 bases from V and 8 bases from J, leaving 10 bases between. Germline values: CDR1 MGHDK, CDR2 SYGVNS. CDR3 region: CASSEYSGDGYTF. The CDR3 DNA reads TGTGCCAGCAGTGAATACTCGGGGGACGGCTACACCTTC.

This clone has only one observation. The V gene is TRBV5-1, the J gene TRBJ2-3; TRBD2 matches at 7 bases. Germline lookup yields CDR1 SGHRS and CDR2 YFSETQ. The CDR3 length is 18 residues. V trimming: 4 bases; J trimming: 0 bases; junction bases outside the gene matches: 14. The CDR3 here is CASSPGGSSGTSTDTQYF. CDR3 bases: TGCGCCAGCAGCCCAGGCGGTTCGAGCGGGACTAGCACAGATACGCAGTATTTT. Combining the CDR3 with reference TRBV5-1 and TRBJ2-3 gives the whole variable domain KAGVTQTPRYLIKTRGQQVTLSCSPISGHRSVSWYQQTPGQGLQFLFEYFSETQRNKGNFPGRFSGRQFSNSRSEMNVSTLELGDSALYLCASSPGGSSGTSTDTQYFGPGTRLTVL.

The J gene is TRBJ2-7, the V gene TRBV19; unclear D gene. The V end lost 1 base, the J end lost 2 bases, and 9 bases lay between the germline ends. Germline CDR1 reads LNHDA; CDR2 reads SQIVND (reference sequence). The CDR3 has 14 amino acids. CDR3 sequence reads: CASSIGTATYEQYF. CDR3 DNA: TGTGCCAGTAGTATAGGGACGGCGACCTACGAGCAGTACTTC.

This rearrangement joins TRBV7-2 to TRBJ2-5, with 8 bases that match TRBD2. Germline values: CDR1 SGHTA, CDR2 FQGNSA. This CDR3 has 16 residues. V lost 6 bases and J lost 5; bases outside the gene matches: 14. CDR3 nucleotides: TGTGCCAGCAGATCTGCAGGGTTCGGGACTAGGGAGACCCAGTACTTC. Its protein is CASRSAGFGTRETQYF.

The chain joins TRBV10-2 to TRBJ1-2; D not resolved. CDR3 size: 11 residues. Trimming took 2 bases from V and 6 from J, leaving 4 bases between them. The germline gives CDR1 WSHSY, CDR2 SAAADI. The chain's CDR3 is CASSEGHGYTF. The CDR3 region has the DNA TGCGCCAGCAGTGAGGGACATGGCTACACCTTC.